A single T cell receptor (beta chain) is shown here with its context. This may be a read error: a much more frequent sequence differs by one nucleotide. These data belong to a study of breast tumors, draining lymph nodes, adjacent tissues. Breast cancer patients provided tissue from their axillary draining lymph nodes. Using its own MiXCR run on the multiplex PCR reads, TCRdb lists one record per CDR3 protein. The sample shows fewer than 150,000 distinct CDR3 sequences, around 20% of them seen only once. The source of this sequence is a female donor with breast cancer. Some clones in this sample may be carry-over from other donors' samples. Sequencing was carried out using axillary lymph node tissue.

CDR3 nucleotide sequence: TGCGCCGGCAGCCCCTCTTCCGGAGAGACCCAGTACTTC. Translation: CAGSPSSGETQYF. The chain couples TRBV5-1 to TRBJ2-5; D is unresolved. The CDR3 contains 13 residues. Germline CDR1 and CDR2: SGHRS and YFSETQ.